What follows is one T cell receptor beta chain and its context. With a much larger clone just one base away, this may be a read error. This CDR3 comprises 14 residues. V was pared by 5 bases and J by 7 bases, with 9 bases of the junction left unmatched. Germline V gene lookup returns CDR1 MNHEY and CDR2 SVGAGI. This sample is part of a study of blood T cells in healthy people across ages. The second PCR ran about 6 to 12 cycles with a sample-barcoded 5' primer and J-beta primers. TCRdb analysed the 5' RACE reads with MiXCR anew, one entry per CDR3 protein. Altogether about 580,000 distinct CDR3 sequences are present, roughly 43% being singletons, with the ten largest covering 20% to 25%. Each donor supplied approximately 10 milliliters of peripheral blood.

Sequenced sample: blood. The J gene is TRBJ2-7, the V gene TRBV6-5; 9 nucleotides agree with TRBD1. This clonotype was sampled from a man at least 80 years old in good health. The CDR3 is CASSPGTGSVEQYF. The CDR3 DNA reads TGTGCCAGCAGTCCCGGGACAGGGTCTGTTGAGCAGTACTTC.